The clone carrying this TCR beta chain was seen only once. The data originate from a study of shared T cell receptors in the human thymus. Using immunoSEQ multiplex PCR, the repertoire was profiled, and TCRdb retains in-frame clones only, with some absent. Altogether about 660,000 clones are present, roughly 90% being singletons, with the ten largest covering 0.0095% to 0.013%. Trimming left V 2 bases short and J 5 bases short, with 7 bases between. This CDR3 comprises 13 residues. Germline values: CDR1 SGHAT, CDR2 FQNNGV. This sample also belongs to another study, concerning human thymus T cells. That study adds: The thymus was resected at corrective cardiac surgery.

V usage is TRBV11-2 and J usage is TRBJ2-1, with no clear D. The sequenced sample was thymocytes. The source is a boy younger than two with a congenital heart defect. The chain's CDR3 is CASSLRRDNEQFF. Written as DNA, the CDR3 is TGTGCCAGCAGCTTACGACGGGACAATGAGCAGTTCTTC.